The rows below give T cell receptor beta chains drawn from one sample of a study of T cells in Graves' hyperthyroidism and ophthalmopathy. TCRdb re-called the multiplex PCR reads through MiXCR, storing one row per CDR3 protein. In the table there are some 530,000 distinct CDR3 sequences, 22% of which are singletons. Input material: blood. Receptors originate from a woman aged 65 to 85 with Graves' ophthalmopathy. The CDR3 runs from the conserved cysteine through the conserved F or W. The order of the fields is J gene, V gene, clone size, D gene, CDR3 DNA, CDR3 protein. A D gene is named only where the DNA matches it firmly. Size tells how often a clone was seen (once, few, many) or the class of an expanded clone, and some rows leave it out.

J: TRBJ1-6
V: TRBV10-2
size: NA
D: NA
DNA: TGCGCCAGCAGTGAGTCTTCTGCGGGAGTCGGGAATTCACCCCTCCACTTT
CDR3: CASSESSAGVGNSPLHF

J: TRBJ2-1
V: TRBV11-2
size: many
D: NA
DNA: TGTGCCAGCAGCTTAGCTTGGGTTGAGCAGTTCTTC
CDR3: CASSLAWVEQFF

J: TRBJ2-7
V: TRBV7-9
size: NA
D: NA
DNA: TGTGCCAGCAGCTTAGCTTCCGGGAGTACCTACGAGCAGTACTTC
CDR3: CASSLASGSTYEQYF

J: TRBJ1-4
V: TRBV2
size: many
D: TRBD1
DNA: TGTGCCAGCAGAGTCGACAGGGGGAATGAAAAACTGTTTTTT
CDR3: CASRVDRGNEKLFF

J: TRBJ1-3
V: TRBV18
size: NA
D: NA
DNA: TGTGCCAGCTCACCCAGGGGTGGCTCTGGAAACACCATATATTTT
CDR3: CASSPRGGSGNTIYF

J: TRBJ2-2
V: TRBV6-1
size: NA
D: NA
DNA: TGTGCCAGCAGTGACAGGAACAATGTAAACACCGGGGAGCTGTTTTTT
CDR3: CASSDRNNVNTGELFF

J: TRBJ1-1
V: TRBV7-9
size: few
D: TRBD1
DNA: TGTGCCAGCAGCTTACTTACAGGGGGCCTGAACACTGAAGCTTTCTTT
CDR3: CASSLLTGGLNTEAFF

J: TRBJ2-7
V: TRBV27
size: NA
D: NA
DNA: TGTGCCAGCAGTTTATCGGGGGACCTCCCCTACGAGCAGTACTTC
CDR3: CASSLSGDLPYEQYF

J: TRBJ1-1
V: TRBV20-1
size: few
D: TRBD1
DNA: TGCAGTGCTAGAGAACCGGGACAGTGGGGACGATCGAACACTGAAGCTTTCTTT
CDR3: CSAREPGQWGRSNTEAFF

J: TRBJ2-3
V: TRBV7-3
size: many
D: TRBD2
DNA: TGTGCCAGCAGCCTCGGGGGGGAACGCACAGATACGCAGTATTTT
CDR3: CASSLGGERTDTQYF

J: TRBJ2-1
V: TRBV12-3/TRBV12-4
size: many
D: TRBD2
DNA: TGTGCCAGCAGTTTAGCTAGCGGGAGGGTTGAGCAGTTCTTC
CDR3: CASSLASGRVEQFF

J: TRBJ2-2
V: TRBV7-3
size: NA
D: NA
DNA: TGTGCCAGCAGCTCGGACAGAGCGAACACCGGGGAGCTGTTTTTT
CDR3: CASSSDRANTGELFF

J: TRBJ1-6
V: TRBV29-1
size: NA
D: NA
DNA: TGCAGCGCCCGAAAGGCCGGCAATTCACCCCTCCACTTT
CDR3: CSARKAGNSPLHF

J: TRBJ1-2
V: TRBV6-2/TRBV6-3
size: NA
D: NA
DNA: TGTGCCAGCACCGAGGCTAGGGTCGGAAGCTATGGCTACACCTTC
CDR3: CASTEARVGSYGYTF

J: TRBJ2-1
V: TRBV27
size: NA
D: NA
DNA: TGTGCCAGCAGTATCCGGACTGAGAATGAGCAGTTCTTC
CDR3: CASSIRTENEQFF

J: TRBJ2-3
V: TRBV20-1
size: NA
D: TRBD1
DNA: TGCAGTGCTCCCCTTGCTGGGACAGGGGGCGCAGATACGCAGTATTTT
CDR3: CSAPLAGTGGADTQYF

J: TRBJ1-2
V: TRBV28
size: many
D: NA
DNA: TGTGCCAGCAGTCGACAATCAGACTATGGCTACACCTTC
CDR3: CASSRQSDYGYTF

J: TRBJ2-3
V: TRBV3-1
size: few
D: TRBD2
DNA: TGTGCCAGCAGCCAAGTCAGCGGGAGGAGAACAGATACGCAGTATTTT
CDR3: CASSQVSGRRTDTQYF

J: TRBJ2-1
V: TRBV6-2/TRBV6-3
size: few
D: TRBD1
DNA: TGTGCCAGCAGCCAGATACTCGCTTGGACAGGACTTGATAATGAGCAGTTCTTC
CDR3: CASSQILAWTGLDNEQFF

J: TRBJ1-1
V: TRBV6-1
size: NA
D: NA
DNA: TGTGCCAGCAGTCTTCAGGCAATGAACACTGAAGCTTTCTTT
CDR3: CASSLQAMNTEAFF

J: TRBJ2-2
V: TRBV6-1
size: few
D: NA
DNA: TGTGCCAGCAGTAAGGGTTTCACCGGGGAGCTGTTTTTT
CDR3: CASSKGFTGELFF

J: TRBJ2-2
V: TRBV11-2
size: NA
D: TRBD2
DNA: TGTGCCAGCAGCTTTCGGGCTAGCGGGACGGGTACCGGGGAGCTGTTTTTT
CDR3: CASSFRASGTGTGELFF

J: TRBJ1-5
V: TRBV6-1
size: many
D: NA
DNA: TGTGCCAGCAGTGAACATGGTTCAGGCGCGGGGCAGCCCCAGCATTTT
CDR3: CASSEHGSGAGQPQHF

J: TRBJ2-1
V: TRBV28
size: many
D: TRBD2
DNA: TGTGCCAGCAGTTTATTCGGACTAGTTAGCAATGAGCAGTTCTTC
CDR3: CASSLFGLVSNEQFF

J: TRBJ1-1
V: TRBV11-2
size: few
D: NA
DNA: TGTGCCAGCAACGTCCGGCTCGGGTATCTCACTGAAGCTTTCTTT
CDR3: CASNVRLGYLTEAFF

J: TRBJ2-5
V: TRBV20-1
size: NA
D: TRBD2
DNA: TGCAGTGCTACTCCGGGACTAGCGAGTGAGACCCAGTACTTC
CDR3: CSATPGLASETQYF

J: TRBJ2-5
V: TRBV5-5
size: NA
D: NA
DNA: TGTGCCAGCAGCACCCAGAGAGATGCAGAGACCCAGTACTTC
CDR3: CASSTQRDAETQYF

J: TRBJ2-3
V: TRBV20-1
size: few
D: TRBD2
DNA: TGCAGTGCCGTACCGAGGACTAGCGGGAACACAGATACGCAGTATTTT
CDR3: CSAVPRTSGNTDTQYF

J: TRBJ1-1
V: TRBV7-6
size: NA
D: TRBD1
DNA: TGTGCCAGCAGCTTTCCGGACAGGGCCAGCACTGAAGCTTTCTTT
CDR3: CASSFPDRASTEAFF

J: TRBJ2-1
V: TRBV6-1
size: NA
D: TRBD2
DNA: TGTGCCAGCAGTAAGCTAGCGGGAGTGGCTTTGGGTGAGCAGTTCTTC
CDR3: CASSKLAGVALGEQFF

J: TRBJ2-2
V: TRBV3-1
size: NA
D: NA
DNA: TGTGCCAGCAGCCAAGACGCTAATTACCGTGAAGGCGGGGAGCTGTTTTTT
CDR3: CASSQDANYREGGELFF

J: TRBJ2-1
V: TRBV20-1
size: NA
D: TRBD2
DNA: TGCAGTGCTAGAGATTTAGCGGGAGGGCCAAATGAGCAGTTCTTC
CDR3: CSARDLAGGPNEQFF

J: TRBJ1-2
V: TRBV29-1
size: few
D: NA
DNA: TGCAGCGTTGGGTACGGGACATACTATGGCTACACCTTC
CDR3: CSVGYGTYYGYTF

J: TRBJ2-1
V: TRBV12-3/TRBV12-4
size: few
D: TRBD1
DNA: TGTGCCAGCACCATGGACAGGGTAGTGAATGAGCAGTTCTTC
CDR3: CASTMDRVVNEQFF

J: TRBJ2-1
V: TRBV4-1
size: NA
D: TRBD2
DNA: TGCGCCAGCAGCCTCGGACTAGCGAAATACAATGAGCAGTTCTTC
CDR3: CASSLGLAKYNEQFF

J: TRBJ1-1
V: TRBV6-1
size: NA
D: NA
DNA: TGTGCCAGCAGGGAGGGACACCAGAACACTGAAGCTTTCTTT
CDR3: CASREGHQNTEAFF

J: TRBJ2-2
V: TRBV20-1
size: NA
D: TRBD2
DNA: TGCAGTGCCAGGACCGGGACTAGCGGAAACACCGGGGAGCTGTTTTTT
CDR3: CSARTGTSGNTGELFF

J: TRBJ1-4
V: TRBV12-3/TRBV12-4
size: many
D: NA
DNA: TGTGCCAGCAGTTTCCAGGGGAGGGGAAATGAAAAACTGTTTTTT
CDR3: CASSFQGRGNEKLFF

J: TRBJ1-1
V: TRBV6-1
size: NA
D: NA
DNA: TGTGCCAGCAGTGAAGGGACCTTCACTGGAGCTTTCTTT
CDR3: CASSEGTFTGAFF

J: TRBJ2-5
V: TRBV6-5
size: many
D: NA
DNA: TGTGCCAGCAGTTACTCCGCGGCAGGGTCGGTAGAGACCCAGTACTTC
CDR3: CASSYSAAGSVETQYF

J: TRBJ2-1
V: TRBV30
size: NA
D: NA
DNA: TGTGCCTGGAGTGTGGGGTCTCAACCAAACAATGAGCAGTTCTTC
CDR3: CAWSVGSQPNNEQFF

J: TRBJ2-1
V: TRBV20-1
size: many
D: TRBD1
DNA: TGCAGTGCAAGGGGGCCACCGAATGAGCAGTTCTTC
CDR3: CSARGPPNEQFF

J: TRBJ2-7
V: TRBV20-1
size: NA
D: TRBD2
DNA: TGCAGTGCTGCCCCAGCTAGCGGGTACGAGCAGTACTTC
CDR3: CSAAPASGYEQYF

J: TRBJ2-2
V: TRBV19
size: NA
D: NA
DNA: TGTGCCAGTAGTATAGGGAACCGGGAGCTGTTTTTT
CDR3: CASSIGNRELFF

J: TRBJ2-4
V: TRBV28
size: few
D: NA
DNA: TGTGCCAGCAGTGGAGGGGACCAAAACATTCAGTACTTC
CDR3: CASSGGDQNIQYF

J: TRBJ2-7
V: TRBV20-1
size: few
D: TRBD2
DNA: TGCAGTGCTAGTCGACTAGCGGGCTCCTCCTACGAGCAGTACTTC
CDR3: CSASRLAGSSYEQYF

J: TRBJ2-7
V: TRBV27
size: few
D: NA
DNA: TGTGCCAGCACCGGGTCCAGAGGCCACGAGCAGTACTTC
CDR3: CASTGSRGHEQYF

J: TRBJ2-1
V: TRBV7-2
size: many
D: NA
DNA: TGTGCCAGCAGCCCGACCGCGATCCCCTACAATGAGCAGTTCTTC
CDR3: CASSPTAIPYNEQFF

J: TRBJ1-2
V: TRBV2
size: many
D: NA
DNA: TGTGCCAGCAGTGAATCGGGGGTCCGAAACTATGGCTACACCTTC
CDR3: CASSESGVRNYGYTF

J: TRBJ2-7
V: TRBV20-1
size: NA
D: NA
DNA: TGCAGTGCTAGAGATTCGGGGACCGGCTACGAGCAGTACTTC
CDR3: CSARDSGTGYEQYF

J: TRBJ1-1
V: TRBV3-1
size: NA
D: TRBD1
DNA: TGTGCCAGCAGCTCGACAGGGAGATACGCTGAAGCTTTCTTT
CDR3: CASSSTGRYAEAFF

J: TRBJ1-4
V: TRBV11-2
size: NA
D: NA
DNA: TGTGCCAGCAGCTTAGCCGGGCTAACTACTGAAAAACTGTTTTTT
CDR3: CASSLAGLTTEKLFF

J: TRBJ2-7
V: TRBV3-1
size: NA
D: NA
DNA: TGTGCCAGCAGCCAAATAGGCGAGCAGTACTTC
CDR3: CASSQIGEQYF

J: TRBJ2-4
V: TRBV19
size: NA
D: NA
DNA: TGTGCCAGTAGTGCGCGACAAAGGCTCGGTATTCAGTACTTC
CDR3: CASSARQRLGIQYF